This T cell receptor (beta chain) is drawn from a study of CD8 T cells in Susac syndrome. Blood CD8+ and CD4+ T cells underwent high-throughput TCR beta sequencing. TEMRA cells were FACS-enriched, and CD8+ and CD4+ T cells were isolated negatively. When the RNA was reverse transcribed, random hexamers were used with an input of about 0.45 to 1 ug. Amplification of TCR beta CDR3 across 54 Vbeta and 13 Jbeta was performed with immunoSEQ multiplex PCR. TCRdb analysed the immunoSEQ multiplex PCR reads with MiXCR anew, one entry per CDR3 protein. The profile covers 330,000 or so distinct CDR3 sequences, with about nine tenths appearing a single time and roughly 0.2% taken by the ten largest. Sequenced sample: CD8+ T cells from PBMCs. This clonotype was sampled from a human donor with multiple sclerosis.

CDR3 sequence: CASRKPDVDEKLFF. Here the CDR3 DNA reads TGTGCCAGCAGGAAACCCGACGTAGATGAAAAACTGTTTTTT. The chain carries TRBV2 and TRBJ1-4; D ambiguous. In germline, CDR1 is SNHLY, CDR2 FYNNEI. CDR3 length: 14 amino acids. V was shortened by 6 bases and J by 6 bases, with 14 bases between the two germline ends.